This TCR beta chain was found in a study of cytotoxic CD8 clonotypes in ibrutinib-treated CLL. Here immunoSEQ multiplex PCR was the method, and the copy in TCRdb shows in-frame clones only, minus some. The table has roughly 70,000 clones, 75% to 85% seen once; the top ten hold roughly 7.7%. Only a few counts were recorded for this clone. V gave up 3 bases and J gave up 7 bases; unmatched junction bases: 9. The V gene's germline CDR1 is LNHDA and CDR2 SQIVND (reference sequence). This CDR3 region has 15 residues. The chain combines TRBV19 with TRBJ2-1; 7 nucleotides match TRBD2. This specimen consisted of PBMCs, obtained at disease progression, from a patient treated with ibrutinib. The origin of this receptor is a human donor with chronic lymphocytic leukemia. The CDR3 DNA follows: TGTGCCAGTAGTATTAGTAGCGGGCCCCTGAATGAGCAGTTCTTC. Translation: CASSISSGPLNEQFF.